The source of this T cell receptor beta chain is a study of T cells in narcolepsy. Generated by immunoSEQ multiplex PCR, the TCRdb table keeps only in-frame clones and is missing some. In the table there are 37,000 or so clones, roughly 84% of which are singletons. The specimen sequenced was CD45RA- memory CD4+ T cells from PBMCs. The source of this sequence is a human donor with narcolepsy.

The CDR3 DNA follows: TGCGCCAGCAGCTTGTTTAGCGGGGGCCAAGAGACCCAGTACTTC. It specifies CASSLFSGGQETQYF. This chain joins TRBV5-1 and TRBJ2-5; 9 positions match TRBD2. The CDR3 has 15 amino acids. Germline V CDR1 and CDR2: SGHRS, YFSETQ. V lost 1 base, J lost 1 base, and 2 bases stayed unmatched.